The source of this T cell receptor (beta chain) is a study of cytomegalovirus exposure and HLA in healthy donors. Regarding the study as a whole: Immune exposure data for these donors was limited to CMV serostatus.

PCR was performed using 60 Vbeta and 13 Jbeta primers. Original data processing: As a later analysis found, there were 82 million or so unique TCR beta chains, of which 8.5 million to 14 million were shared. Clones were read by immunoSEQ multiplex PCR, and TCRdb kept only the in-frame ones, dropping some. That table supplies the V and J calls and clone size; D and trimming were determined from the DNA. This table has 150,000 to 200,000 clones, over 70% appearing once. Worth noting for this clone: Its antigen is as yet unknown.

The J segment lost 8 bases and the V segment lost 4 bases, leaving 11 bases of the junction unmatched. The CDR3 spans 14 residues. Germline lookup yields CDR1 SGHRS and CDR2 YFSETQ. This TCR was recovered from a female donor in good health and CMV-seronegative. The chain carries TRBV5-1 and TRBJ1-2; 7 bases align to TRBD1. The source material was PBMCs. CDR3 region: CASSLNRGRGGYTF. CDR3 DNA: TGCGCCAGCAGCCTGAACAGGGGCCGGGGCGGCTACACCTTC.